This T cell receptor (beta chain) was recovered during a study of T cells in Graves' hyperthyroidism and ophthalmopathy (dated by TCRdb to about 2019). Turning to the overall study: Peripheral blood was sampled at the time of initial diagnosis, prior to any treatment. Thyroid tissue and blood T-cell repertoires from roughly six Graves' hyperthyroidism patients were also compared in the study. The paper reports TCR Vbeta CDR3 sequencing of some 140 peripheral blood samples: approximately 41 ophthalmopathy, about 75 hyperthyroidism and 17 progressor patients. TCR V-J signatures able to tell the groups apart were searched for in a discovery cohort of 100 patients, of whom approximately 40 had Graves' ophthalmopathy and roughly 59 had stable Graves' hyperthyroidism. Following sampling, methimazole starting at 30 mg daily was given to hyperthyroidism patients, and high-dose intravenous methylprednisolone was given to ophthalmopathy patients. The roughly 100 discovery patients were randomly split 7:3 into training and test sets. An independent validation cohort of under 20 hyperthyroidism patients and over 15 patients who later progressed to ophthalmopathy tested prospective prediction of ophthalmopathy.

From the cysteine up to the phenylalanine, the CDR3 has a length of 14 residues. Only the CDR3 portion is preserved as DNA: 42 bases, with reading frame beginning at the first base. The germline V gene supplies CDR1 SGHAT and CDR2 FQNNGV. V is trimmed back by 5 bases and J by 3 bases, and the junction contains 4 bases that no gene match accounts for. Results the study describes overall, beyond this receptor: In cross-validation, a model built on a 13 V-J signature told ophthalmopathy apart from stable hyperthyroidism with roughly 87% sensitivity and roughly 81% specificity, and in testing the same model reached 80%/75%. In validation, progression to ophthalmopathy was predicted by the model with 55% to 71% sensitivity and 72.22% specificity, a median of approximately 7.1 months before onset. Sample size was not statistically predetermined, and investigators were not blinded to group allocation. Blood samples also contained most of the expanded thyroid clonotypes (frequency above 0.001), which suggests that blood repertoires may reflect thyroid immune responses.

Graves' hyperthyroidism was defined as stable when no progression to ophthalmopathy occurred over 18 months of follow-up. Hyperthyroidism patients were newly diagnosed, with disease duration under 2 months, and aged 18 to 65 years. Any patient with an uncontrolled infection, another autoimmune disease, pregnancy or lactation was excluded. Diagnoses were established on the basis of clinical symptoms, serum thyroxine and TRAb, thyroid ultrasound, and orbital computed tomography. PBMCs were separated from approximately 9.9 ml of fresh peripheral blood using Ficoll-Paque density gradient centrifugation. Trizol reagent was used to extract total RNA, and RNA quality was then checked on an Agilent 2100 Bioanalyzer. This clonotype was picked up many times. Its antigen remains unidentified. Per-base qualities were not stored, and no clone one base away is much larger. The TCR beta CDR3 regions were amplified from RNA transcripts. A first-round RT-PCR of the TCR CDR3 used the HTBI primer set with the Qiagen OneStep RT-PCR kit. The libraries were constructed in a second round of multiplex PCR and then size-selected and purified. Sequencing of the libraries was done on an Illumina HiSeq2000 using paired-end 100 bp reads. For the original study's pipeline: SOAPnuke was used to process the raw data, removing reads that contained adapters or uncalled bases, had a mean Phred below 15, or lacked an exact match to the constant primer or identifier. High-quality paired reads were merged with COPE v1.2.5, and unique nucleotide sequences were defined as clonotypes. Clonotypes were aligned to IMGT TRBV, TRBD and TRBJ reference segments using MiTCR v1.1. Only V-J combinations with frequency above 0.0001, covering approximately 99% of repertoires, were analysed. A TCS score was defined as the ratio of F50 (clonal expansion) to E x V (chaos), with BLOSUM62-based TCRdist applied between CDR3 peptides within each V-J. Welch's t-statistics and random forest reduced around 520 V-J features to some 14, which were used in a naive Bayes classifier (R e1071). TCRdb handled the public reads itself, with Q25 trimming in fastp and clone calling in MiXCR, and kept productive beta chains. Every entry covers one CDR3 protein and lists the most common genes and DNA from its rows. The V and J calls here are based on TCRdb, not the publication. This sample holds about 360,000 distinct CDR3 sequences; under 15% were observed only once. The top ten hold about 9.1% of the sample.

Material for sequencing was blood. The TCR originated in a woman aged 18-35 years with Graves' hyperthyroidism. The sequence is built from TRBV11-2 and TRBJ2-5; TRBD1 matches 9 bases in the middle. The CDR3 reads CASSRTGGEETQYF. The nucleotides are TGTGCCAGCAGCCGCACAGGGGGCGAAGAGACCCAGTACTTC.